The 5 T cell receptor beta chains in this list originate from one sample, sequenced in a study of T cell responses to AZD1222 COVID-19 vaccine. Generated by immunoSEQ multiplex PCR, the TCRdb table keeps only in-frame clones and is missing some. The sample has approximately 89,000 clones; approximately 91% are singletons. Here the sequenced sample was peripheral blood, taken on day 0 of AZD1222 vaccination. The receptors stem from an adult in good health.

CDR3 sequence reads: CAWSVGGPGNTIYF. CDR3 DNA sequence: TGTGCCTGGAGTGTAGGTGGCCCGGGAAACACCATATATTTT. V is TRBV30 and J is TRBJ1-3; D is unclear. Germline V gene lookup returns CDR1 GTSNPN and CDR2 SVGIG (reference sequence). This CDR3 comprises 14 residues. V lost 0 bases to trimming and J lost 4 bases, with 10 bases between them.

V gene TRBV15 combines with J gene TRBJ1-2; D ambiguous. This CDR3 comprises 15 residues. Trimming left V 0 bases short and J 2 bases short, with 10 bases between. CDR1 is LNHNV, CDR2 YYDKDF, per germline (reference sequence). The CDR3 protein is CATSRDAAGNYGYTF. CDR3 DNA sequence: TGTGCCACCAGCAGAGATGCGGCGGGGAACTATGGCTACACCTTC.

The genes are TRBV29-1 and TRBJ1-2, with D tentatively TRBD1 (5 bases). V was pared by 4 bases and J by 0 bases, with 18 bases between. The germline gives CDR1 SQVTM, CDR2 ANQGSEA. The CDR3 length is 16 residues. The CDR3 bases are TGCAGCGTTGCGGACATAGGCGGACCTACTAACTATGGCTACACCTTC. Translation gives CSVADIGGPTNYGYTF.

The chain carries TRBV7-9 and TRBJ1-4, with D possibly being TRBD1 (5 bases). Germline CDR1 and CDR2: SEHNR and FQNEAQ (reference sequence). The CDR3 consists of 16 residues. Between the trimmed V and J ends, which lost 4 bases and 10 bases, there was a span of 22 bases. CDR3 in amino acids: CASSSNDGRGRGKLFF. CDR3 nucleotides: TGTGCCAGCAGCTCTAACGATGGGAGGGGTCGGGGAAAACTGTTTTTT. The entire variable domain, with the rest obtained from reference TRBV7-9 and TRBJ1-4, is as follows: DTGVSQNPRHKITKRGQNVTFRCDPISEHNRLYWYRQTLGQGPEFLTYFQNEAQLEKSRLLSDRFSAERPKGSFSTLEIQRTEQGDSAMYLCASSSNDGRGRGKLFFGSGTQLSVL.

CDR3 protein: CASSFDRENYGYTF. The CDR3 DNA follows: TGTGCCAGCAGCTTCGACAGAGAAAACTATGGCTACACCTTC. The V and J genes are TRBV5-6 and TRBJ1-2; possibly TRBD1 for D (5 bases). Germline V gene data show CDR1 as SGHDT and CDR2 as YYEEEE. Trimming removed 2 bases at V and 2 bases at J, with 10 bases between. The CDR3 is 14 residues long. Based on the CDR3 plus reference TRBV5-6 and TRBJ1-2, the full variable domain is DAGVTQSPTHLIKTRGQQVTLRCSPKSGHDTVSWYQQALGQGPQFIFQYYEEEERQRGNFPDRFSGHQFPNYSSELNVNALLLGDSALYLCASSFDRENYGYTFGSGTRLTVV.